This T cell receptor (beta chain) was sequenced during a study of vaccination and CD4 T cells after COVID-19 (dated by TCRdb to the early 2020s). As for the study more broadly: Convalescent patients had a positive SARS-CoV-2 result on nasal swab PCR, and of these patients, under ten had mild disease and one had severe disease. The cultures were stimulated with overlapping spike peptide pools from SARS-CoV-2 and from the common cold coronaviruses HCoV-NL63, HCoV-OC43 and HCoV-229E. Post-COVID blood samples from convalescent patients were collected a median of roughly 100 days after diagnosis, with a range of roughly 35 to 161 days. Participants got two doses of the Pfizer-BioNTech BNT162b2 vaccine (n=8) or two doses of the Moderna mRNA-1273 vaccine (n=2). Post-vaccine blood samples were obtained a median of about 77 days after the second vaccine dose, with a range of roughly 14 to 241 days. In control cultures, a CEFX viral epitope pool was used as positive control, an HIV-1 Nef peptide pool was used as negative control, or no peptide was added. Six males and four females were included in the convalescent cohort, with two Hispanic individuals, seven Caucasians, two Asians and one multiracial person represented. In under twelve COVID-19 convalescent patients and a handful of infection-naive healthy vaccine recipients, researchers compared the spike-specific CD4+ TCR repertoire from before mRNA vaccination with the repertoire from after.

Libraries were constructed by PCR. DNA from cultured CD4+ T cells underwent TCR sequencing with the Oncomine TCR Beta short-read assay at the Johns Hopkins FTIC core. The QIAamp micro DNA kit was used to extract genomic DNA from the cultured CD4+ T cells. The Oncomine TCR Beta libraries from cultured CD4+ T cells were pooled using unique dual indexes and then sequenced on an Illumina iSeq 100. In the original analysis: Non-productive sequences were removed, and CDR3s that did not start with C, did not end with F or W, or were shorter than 7 amino acids were discarded. Antigen-specific clonotypes were identified with the MANAFEST web application by comparing peptide-stimulated wells with reference and other culture wells. Positive clones required FDR below 0.05, an odds ratio above 5, and productive frequency above 0.1% in at least two of three replicate wells. Cross-reactive clonotypes were defined as significantly expanded in both SARS-CoV-2 spike wells and at least one common cold coronavirus spike condition. Similarity between CDR3 sequences was evaluated in R version 3.6.1 using Levenshtein distances (stringdist) and unrooted phylogenetic trees (ape). TCRdb's own reprocessing of the public reads used fastp at Q25 and MiXCR and kept productive beta chains. Identical CDR3 protein sequences are pooled into one entry, listed with their most common genes and DNA. TCRdb assigned the V and J calls; the authors' analysis was not used. This sample gives tens of thousands of distinct CDR3 sequences in total; approximately 48% of them show up just once. Of the sample, around 5.5% is held by the ten largest clones.

The research as a whole found: Of the vaccine-specific clones found in convalescent patients, nearly all (304 of 307) were mono-reactive for SARS-CoV-2 spike instead of being cross-reactive with common cold coronaviruses. Among the post-vaccine SARS-CoV-2-reactive clones in convalescent patients, a median approximately 86% showed up only after vaccination, which suggests vaccine-specific priming. The median count of SARS-CoV-2-reactive clonotypes went up from 20 to 25 after infection to 38 after vaccination, although the change was not significant. The study included relatively few convalescent patients and did not analyze early timepoints after natural infection.

The treatment or condition label corresponds to: roughly 11-day PBMC culture with coronavirus spike peptide pools or control peptides (ViraFEST assay). To expand antigen-specific T cells with peptide pools and then pick out the expanded clonotypes through TCR sequencing, the study relied on the ViraFEST assay. The convalescent patients' positive SARS-CoV-2 PCR tests fell between March and December 2020, which was before the Alpha, Beta and Delta variants emerged in the United States. PBMCs were cultured at 1.5 million to 2 million per well in IMDM supplemented with roughly 5% human AB serum and approximately 10 IU/ml IL-2, with around 10 ug/ml peptide pools added. Half of the culture medium was replaced with fresh IL-2-containing medium on days 3 and 7. After 9 to 11 days of culture, CD4+ T cells were isolated by negative selection with the EasySep CD4+ T cell isolation kit. PBMCs were separated from whole blood using Ficoll-Paque Plus gradient centrifugation and then either used fresh or cryopreserved at -140C. Culture conditions were generally each tested in triplicate wells.

The germline V end is reduced by 1 base and the J end by 0 bases; junction bases left unmatched: 5. Looking up the germline V gene (reference sequence) yields CDR1 DFQATT and CDR2 SNEGSKA. The CDR3 spans 16 residues, from the cysteine through the phenylalanine. This entry keeps only the CDR3 DNA: 48 bases, framed from base 1. There are a few counts of this clonotype. This receptor's antigen is unknown. There are no base qualities to consult, and no much larger clone falls within one base. This TCR was recovered from a human donor who had recovered from COVID-19. In this chain, TRBV20-1 is recombined with TRBJ2-3, with 9 central nucleotides matching TRBD2. Sequenced input: CD4+ T cells from blood, cultured in vitro. DNA sequence: TGCAGTGCTAGAGCTTTAGCGGGAGTGAGCACAGATACGCAGTATTTT. It specifies CSARALAGVSTDTQYF.